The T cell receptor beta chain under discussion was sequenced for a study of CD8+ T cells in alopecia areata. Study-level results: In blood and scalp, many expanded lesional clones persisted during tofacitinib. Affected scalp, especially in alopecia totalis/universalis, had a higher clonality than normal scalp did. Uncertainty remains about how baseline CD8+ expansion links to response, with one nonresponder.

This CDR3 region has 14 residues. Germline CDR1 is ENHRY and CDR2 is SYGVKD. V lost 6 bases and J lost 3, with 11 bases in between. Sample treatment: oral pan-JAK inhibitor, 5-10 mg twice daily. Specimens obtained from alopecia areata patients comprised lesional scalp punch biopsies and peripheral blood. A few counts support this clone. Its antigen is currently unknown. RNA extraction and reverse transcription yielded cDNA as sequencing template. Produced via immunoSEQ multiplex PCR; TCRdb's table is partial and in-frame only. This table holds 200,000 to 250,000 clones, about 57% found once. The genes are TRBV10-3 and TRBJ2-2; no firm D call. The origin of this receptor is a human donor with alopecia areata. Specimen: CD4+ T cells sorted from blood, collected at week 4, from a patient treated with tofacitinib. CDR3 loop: CAIRSAPDTGELFF. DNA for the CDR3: TGTGCCATCAGAAGTGCACCAGACACCGGGGAGCTGTTTTTT.